The source of this T cell receptor beta chain is a study of T cells expressing NK-cell markers. TCRdb re-analyzed the 5' RACE reads; it lists each CDR3 protein once, without DNA. The sample table sets out roughly 390,000 distinct CDR3 sequences. CDR3 size: 16 residues. Germline CDR1 and CDR2: KGHSH and LQKENI. This sequence was found in a woman aged 50 to 60 in good health. The rearrangement links TRBV18 to TRBJ2-3; TCRdb's assignment of TRBD2 cannot be checked, as there is no DNA. Material: blood T cells: a sorted CD56 or NKG2C T cell subset, CD4+ or CD8+ T cells, or bulk PBMC T cells (not recorded which). CDR3 sequence reads: CASSPRITRDTDTQYF.